This T cell receptor (beta chain) was recovered during a study of molecular identifiers for immune sequencing clone quantification. Study information: Replicate RNA from around 20,000 or 100,000 naive CD8 T cells formed five aliquots; four were sequenced. Study findings and constraints: Clonotypes topping 20 RNA copies carried over 99% of effector molecules but under 1% of naive ones. Jurkat TCR RNA spiked in from one cell reportedly remained identifiable amid about a million naive cells.

TCRdb passed the PCR reads through MiXCR, listing each CDR3 protein once. The sample holds nearly 650,000 distinct CDR3 sequences; over 25% are singletons and the top ten take around 0.78%. Many counts were recorded for this clonotype. What it binds is unknown. The trim removed 3 bases at V and 6 bases at J, leaving 6 bases unmatched. The CDR3 length is 14 residues. CDR1 and CDR2 (germline): MNHEY, SVGEGT. The specimen was naive CD8+ T cells from blood, with Jurkat cell RNA spiked in. The subset denotes: FACS-sorted CD8+CD4-CCR7+CD45RA+ naive T cells. This sequence joins TRBV6-2 or TRBV6-3 and TRBJ2-7; 9 bases are shared with TRBD1. The receptor's source is a human donor in good health. Some libraries in this study had Jurkat cell RNA spiked in. This CDR3 reads CASSYWDREVEQYF. The CDR3 nucleotides read TGTGCCAGCAGTTATTGGGACAGGGAGGTCGAGCAGTACTTC.